The 32 T cell receptor beta chains below all came from one sample that was sequenced in a study of regulatory T cells in long-lasting Graves disease. Documented time point: newly diagnosed GD, antithyroid drugs for less than 3 months. PBMC RNA was the source of the TCR library. Sequencing libraries for TCR beta were prepared with iRepertoire HTBI primers and Arm-PCR of CDR3 regions. In TCRdb, the multiplex PCR reads were re-called with MiXCR into one record per CDR3 protein. The data contain 400,000 to 500,000 distinct CDR3 sequences, approximately 16% of them singletons. This same sample was also part of a study on T cells in Graves' hyperthyroidism and ophthalmopathy.

Sequenced here: peripheral blood mononuclear cells (PBMCs), sampled at new diagnosis, from a patient treated with antithyroid drugs. The receptor set was obtained from a woman aged 30 to 39 with Graves disease.

This clonotype was counted at least ten times. The chain recombines TRBV11-3 with TRBJ2-1; unclear D gene. The CDR3 has 15 residues. Between the trimmed V and J ends, which lost 1 base and 1 base, there was a span of 8 bases. Germline V gives CDR1 SGHNT, CDR2 YENEEA. This chain's CDR3 is CASSLGGNSYNEQFF. CDR3 sequence (DNA): TGTGCCAGCAGCTTAGGTGGGAATTCCTACAATGAGCAGTTCTTC.

Regarding this clonotype: A much larger clone lies one base from this, so it may be a read error. The rearrangement uses TRBV6-9 and TRBJ2-1; D is possibly TRBD1 (6 bases). This CDR3 has 15 residues. The V end was cut by 3 bases, the J end by 8 bases, with 17 bases between. Germline lookup yields CDR1 MNHGY and CDR2 SVAAGI. Here the CDR3 DNA reads TGTGCCAGCAGTTACTCCGTCGGGACAATCGATGAGCAGTTCTTC. This translates into CASSYSVGTIDEQFF.

This clonotype was seen a few times. This sequence joins TRBV4-3 and TRBJ2-7, with 7 bases fitting TRBD1. V lost 7 bases and J lost 0; bases outside the gene matches: 9. This CDR3 has 15 amino acids. Germline assignment: CDR1 LGHNA and CDR2 YSLEER. The CDR3 bases are TGCGCCAGCAACCGAGGACAGGAAGGCTCCTACGAGCAGTACTTC. Its protein product is CASNRGQEGSYEQYF.

This chain joins TRBV5-1 and TRBJ2-5, with D hard to call. The CDR3 has 15 residues. V gave up 2 bases and J gave up 2 bases, with 13 bases separating them. CDR1 and CDR2 from the germline V gene are SGHRS and YFSETQ. The CDR3 reads CASSFGGNGQETQYF. The CDR3 DNA reads as TGCGCCAGCAGCTTCGGTGGGAACGGTCAAGAGACCCAGTACTTC. The full variable domain, in which reference TRBV5-1 and TRBJ2-5 provide the parts outside the CDR3, is KAGVTQTPRYLIKTRGQQVTLSCSPISGHRSVSWYQQTPGQGLQFLFEYFSETQRNKGNFPGRFSGRQFSNSRSEMNVSTLELGDSALYLCASSFGGNGQETQYFGPGTRLLVL.

There are many counts of this clonotype. The chain couples TRBV5-1 to TRBJ1-5, with D possibly matching TRBD1 (5 bases). V dropped 0 bases and J dropped 6 bases, with 13 bases sitting between them. This CDR3 is 15 amino acids long. Germline V gene data show CDR1 as SGHRS and CDR2 as YFSETQ. CDR3 sequence (DNA): TGCGCCAGCAGCTTGGATGGGGCCCAAGGTCAGCCCCAGCATTTT. Translated, it gives CASSLDGAQGQPQHF.

The genes are TRBV27 and TRBJ2-6; unclear D gene. The CDR3 consists of 16 residues. The germline gives CDR1 MNHEY, CDR2 SMNVEV (reference sequence). Trimming took 4 bases from V and 0 from J, leaving 10 bases between them. The CDR3 DNA reads TGTGCCAGCAGTTCTCTAGGGTACTCTGGGGCCAACGTCCTGACTTTC. Its translation: CASSSLGYSGANVLTF.

The chain couples TRBV19 to TRBJ1-5; D unclear. The CDR3 consists of 15 residues. Trimming took off 5 bases at V and 4 bases at J, with 15 bases between the two ends. Germline V gene lookup returns CDR1 LNHDA and CDR2 SQIVND (reference sequence). CDR3 sequence (DNA): TGTGCCAGTAGTCTTGACACGCTGAGAAATCAGCCCCAGCATTTT. This encodes CASSLDTLRNQPQHF.

This clonotype was observed at least ten times. The chain is built from TRBV2 and TRBJ2-1, with TRBD2 identical over 14 bases. V gave up 6 bases and J gave up 10 bases; unmatched junction bases: 14. The CDR3 contains 17 residues. Germline CDR1 and CDR2: SNHLY and FYNNEI. CDR3 sequence reads: CASSWVKGTSGSSEQFF. The CDR3 coding sequence is TGTGCCAGCAGCTGGGTTAAGGGGACTAGCGGGAGCAGCGAGCAGTTCTTC.

This clonotype appeared many times. The chain joins TRBV5-1 to TRBJ2-5; maybe TRBD2 (6 bases). V lost 0 bases to trimming and J lost 4 bases, with 13 bases between them. The CDR3 sequence is 15 residues long. The germline CDR1 and CDR2 sequences are SGHRS and YFSETQ. The CDR3: CASSLELGGSETQYF. CDR3 DNA sequence: TGCGCCAGCAGCTTGGAGCTGGGGGGATCAGAGACCCAGTACTTC.

The chain combines TRBV7-2 with TRBJ2-1; possibly TRBD2 for D (6 bases). Trimming took 6 bases from V and 3 from J, leaving 15 bases between them. The CDR3 spans 15 residues. The germline gives CDR1 SGHTA, CDR2 FQGNSA. The CDR3 spells CASSFGTGGYNEQFF. In DNA form, the CDR3 reads TGTGCCAGCAGTTTCGGGACTGGGGGCTACAATGAGCAGTTCTTC.

V usage is TRBV19 and J usage is TRBJ2-1; 10 nucleotides line up with TRBD1. V dropped 6 bases and J dropped 6; count of bases not matched to a gene: 8. CDR3 length: 15 amino acids. CDR1 LNHDA and CDR2 SQIVND come from the germline V gene (reference sequence). In DNA, the CDR3 is TGTGCCAGTAGACAAGACAGGGGGCGCATCAATGAGCAGTTCTTC. As protein: CASRQDRGRINEQFF. Variable domain in full (rest from reference TRBV19 and TRBJ2-1): DGGITQSPKYLFRKEGQNVTLSCEQNLNHDAMYWYRQDPGQGLRLIYYSQIVNDFQKGDIAEGYSVSREKKESFPLTVTSAQKNPTAFYLCASRQDRGRINEQFFGPGTRLTVL.

This clonotype was seen only a few times. This chain links TRBV12-5 with TRBJ2-1; D is uncertain. Germline CDR1 LGHNT, CDR2 FRNRAP. V gave up 0 bases and J gave up 11 bases, with 8 bases separating them. The length of the CDR3 is 12 residues. CDR3 region: CASGLVGWKQFF. DNA for the CDR3: TGTGCTAGTGGTTTGGTCGGGTGGAAGCAGTTCTTC.

In regard to this clonotype: A much larger clone is a single base away; this may be a read error. The chain uses TRBV14 and TRBJ1-6, with D unclear. This CDR3 is built from 12 residues. V gave up 4 bases and J gave up 6 bases, with 4 bases separating them. In germline, CDR1 is SGHDN, CDR2 FVKESK. DNA of the CDR3: TGTGCCAGCAGCCTGAGTAATTCACCCCTCCACTTT. It specifies CASSLSNSPLHF.

This clonotype was observed a few times. This sequence joins TRBV10-1 and TRBJ2-4; 8 bases agree with TRBD2. The CDR3 runs 18 residues. CDR1 WNHNN and CDR2 SYGVQD come from the germline V gene (reference sequence). With 10 bases clipped from V and 1 base from J, the junction kept 18 bases outside the gene matches. The CDR3 DNA follows: TGCGCCATCTTTAACTGGCGGGAGGCTCCGCAGGCCAAAAACATTCAGTACTTC. Protein product: CAIFNWREAPQAKNIQYF.

Comments on this clonotype: Just one base apart from a much larger clone, this may be a read error. The genes are TRBV6-1 and TRBJ2-2; D is unresolved. CDR1 and CDR2 (germline): MNHNS, SASEGT. There are 11 residues in the CDR3. CDR3 DNA: TGTGTCAGCAGCGAGACCGGGGAGCTGTTTTTT. Encoded protein: CVSSETGELFF.

In this sample, this clonotype turned up many times. The chain couples TRBV3-1 to TRBJ1-3, with D unresolved. Germline V gene data show CDR1 as LGHDT and CDR2 as YNNKEL (reference sequence). With 4 bases removed from V and 0 bases from J, the gap between germline ends came to 13 bases. The CDR3 loop spans 16 amino acids. Here the CDR3 reads CASSRTRDPSGNTIYF. CDR3 DNA sequence: TGTGCCAGCAGCCGTACCCGGGATCCCTCTGGAAACACCATATATTTT.

This clonotype was seen a few times. This chain joins TRBV19 and TRBJ1-5; tentatively, D is TRBD1 (5 bases). The V end lost 5 bases, the J end lost 4 bases, and 21 bases lay between the germline ends. CDR1 and CDR2 from the germline V gene are LNHDA and SQIVND (reference sequence). The CDR3 consists of 17 residues. As DNA, the CDR3 is TGTGCCAGTAGTGTCGATAACAGGACGCCCCTTAATCAGCCCCAGCATTTT. It translates to CASSVDNRTPLNQPQHF.

This clonotype was seen a few times. V is TRBV6-5 and J is TRBJ2-7; D gene uncertain. V dropped 0 bases and J dropped 7 bases, with 7 bases sitting between them. Germline values: CDR1 MNHEY, CDR2 SVGAGI. The CDR3 extends over 12 amino acids. CDR3 residues: CASSYSVREQYF. The CDR3 DNA reads as TGTGCCAGCAGTTACTCGGTCCGTGAGCAGTACTTC.

The rearrangement links TRBV11-2 to TRBJ1-2; 8 bases match TRBD1. J lost 4 bases, V lost 6 bases, and 4 bases had no gene match. CDR3 length: 13 amino acids. Germline V gives CDR1 SGHAT, CDR2 FQNNGV. CDR3 in amino acids: CASRSTGAYGYTF. DNA of the CDR3: TGTGCCAGCAGATCGACAGGGGCCTATGGCTACACCTTC.

The chain recombines TRBV12-3 or TRBV12-4 with TRBJ1-2; D uncertain. CDR3 length: 11 amino acids. V was trimmed by 8 bases and J by 5 bases, leaving 9 bases between them. The CDR3 DNA reads as TGTGCCAGCTATCATGGGTATGGCTACACCTTC. It yields the protein CASYHGYGYTF.

This clonotype has just a few counts. The rearrangement joins TRBV4-1 to TRBJ2-7; no clear D. Germline V gives CDR1 MGHRA, CDR2 YSYEKL. Between the trimmed V and J ends, which lost 1 base and 7 bases, there was a span of 11 bases. The CDR3 extends over 13 amino acids. The CDR3 DNA follows: TGCGCCAGCAGCCAAGCCGTGAGGCGGGAGCAGTACTTC. Translation: CASSQAVRREQYF.

This clonotype showed up many times. The V and J genes are TRBV7-2 and TRBJ2-1; 15 bases agree with TRBD2. This CDR3 is 20 amino acids long. J lost 8 bases, V lost 9 bases, and 23 bases had no gene match. Germline CDR1 and CDR2: SGHTA and FQGNSA. The CDR3 loop is CASDTQLGLAGGSQWDEQFF. The DNA for the CDR3 is TGTGCCAGTGATACCCAACTAGGACTAGCGGGAGGGTCCCAATGGGATGAGCAGTTCTTC.

The rearrangement links TRBV7-2 to TRBJ2-1; no clear D gene. V was cut by 5 bases and J by 9 bases, with 8 bases left in between. This CDR3 comprises 11 residues. In germline, CDR1 is SGHTA, CDR2 FQGNSA. This CDR3 reads CASSHSFEQFF. The CDR3 DNA is TGTGCCAGCAGCCATTCCTTTGAGCAGTTCTTC.

In regard to this clonotype: This sequence may be a read error, since a much larger clone differs from it by one base. The rearrangement links TRBV3-1 to TRBJ1-1; TRBD1 agrees at 10 bases. This CDR3 is built from 15 residues. CDR1 and CDR2 from the germline V gene are LGHDT and YNNKEL (reference sequence). The CDR3 nucleotides read TGTGCCAGCAGCCGAAGGGGACAGGGGACAACTGAAGGTTTCTTT. Translation gives CASSRRGQGTTEGFF.

This chain uses TRBV7-2 with TRBJ2-1, with 8 bases aligning to TRBD2. Looked up from germline, CDR1 is SGHTA and CDR2 is FQGNSA. Trimming removed 1 base from V and 9 bases from J; junction bases left unmatched: 8. The CDR3 contains 15 residues. The CDR3 sequence is CASSLVSGGRTEQFF. The CDR3 DNA is TGTGCCAGCAGCTTAGTATCGGGCGGGAGGACTGAGCAGTTCTTC.

The sample holds a few counts of this clonotype. V usage is TRBV25-1 and J usage is TRBJ2-7; TRBD2 agrees at 10 bases. V lost 4 bases to trimming and J lost 0 bases; unmatched junction nucleotides: 6. This CDR3 has 16 residues. CDR1 and CDR2 from the germline V gene are MGHDK and SYGVNS. In nucleotides, the CDR3 is TGTGCCAGCAGTGCTGAAGGGACTAGCGCCTCCTACGAGCAGTACTTC. Its protein is CASSAEGTSASYEQYF.

With regard to this clonotype: At one end the junction does not follow the germline gene, possibly because of a read error. In DNA form, the CDR3 reads TGTGCCAGCAGTTTTACCGGGAAGCTGTTTTTT. Its protein product is CASSFTGKLFF. The chain is built from TRBV28 and TRBJ2-2, with a weak D call TRBD2 (5 bases). Looked up from germline, CDR1 is MDHEN and CDR2 is SYDVKM. The CDR3 covers 11 residues.

This clonotype was counted many times. CDR3 residues: CASSPDSLHSETQYF. CDR3 in DNA: TGTGCCAGCAGTCCGGACAGCCTCCACTCGGAGACCCAGTACTTC. The chain is built from TRBV28 and TRBJ2-5, with a possible D match to TRBD1 (6 bases). V gave up 5 bases and J gave up 5 bases, with 18 bases separating them. The CDR3 has 15 amino acids. CDR1 and CDR2 from the germline V gene are MDHEN and SYDVKM.

This clonotype was recorded at least ten times. This chain connects TRBV7-9 to TRBJ2-1; D could derive from TRBD1 or TRBD2 (5 bases each). The assigned J gene may be wrong: the sequence end matches TRBJ2-5 better. The length of the CDR3 is 14 residues. CDR1 is SEHNR, CDR2 FQNEAQ, per germline (reference sequence). DNA for the CDR3: TGTGCCAGCAGCTCGGGGCACCTAGACGGGACCCAGTACTTC. It is translated as CASSSGHLDGTQYF.

The chain links TRBV20-1 to TRBJ2-1; TRBD2 matches at 8 bases. The DNA matches TRBJ2-7 better at its end, which makes the J call doubtful. CDR3 length: 15 residues. Germline CDR1 is DFQATT and CDR2 is SNEGSKA (reference sequence). CDR3 residues: CSAGPPSGLYNEQYF. CDR3 coding DNA: TGCAGTGCGGGTCCCCCTAGCGGGTTATACAATGAGCAGTACTTC.

This clonotype was recorded at least ten times. This sequence joins TRBV27 and TRBJ2-3, with unresolved D. Germline V gives CDR1 MNHEY, CDR2 SMNVEV (reference sequence). CDR3 length: 14 amino acids. V was trimmed by 6 bases and J by 4 bases, leaving 14 bases between them. Written as DNA, the CDR3 is TGTGCCAGCAGCCGGGCTCAATTCTCAGATACGCAGTATTTT. Encoded protein: CASSRAQFSDTQYF.

In its sample, this clonotype was seen many times. The rearrangement links TRBV5-5 to TRBJ1-2, with no clear D. The CDR3 consists of 16 residues. Germline CDR1 reads SGHKS; CDR2 reads YYEKEE (reference sequence). Trimming cost V 6 bases and J 3 bases, with 21 bases left between them. The chain's CDR3 is CASTQIRLDGYYGYTF. DNA for the CDR3: TGTGCCAGCACGCAAATCAGATTGGACGGGTACTATGGCTACACCTTC.